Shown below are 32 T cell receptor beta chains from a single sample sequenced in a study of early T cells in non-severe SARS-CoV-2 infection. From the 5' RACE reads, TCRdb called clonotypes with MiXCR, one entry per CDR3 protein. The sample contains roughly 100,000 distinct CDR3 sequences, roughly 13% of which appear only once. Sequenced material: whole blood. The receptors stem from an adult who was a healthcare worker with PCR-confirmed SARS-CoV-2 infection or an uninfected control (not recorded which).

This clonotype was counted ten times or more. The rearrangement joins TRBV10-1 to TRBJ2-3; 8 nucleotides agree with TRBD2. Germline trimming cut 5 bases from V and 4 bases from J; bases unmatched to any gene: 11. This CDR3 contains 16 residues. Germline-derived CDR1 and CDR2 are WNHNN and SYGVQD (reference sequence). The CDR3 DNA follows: TGCGCCAGCAGTTACAGTTCGGGACTAGTAGCAGATACGCAGTATTTT. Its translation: CASSYSSGLVADTQYF.

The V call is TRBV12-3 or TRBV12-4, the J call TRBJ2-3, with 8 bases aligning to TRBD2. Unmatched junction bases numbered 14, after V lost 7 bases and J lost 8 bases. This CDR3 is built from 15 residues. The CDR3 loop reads CASTSPGLGLGTQYF. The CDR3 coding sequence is TGTGCCAGCACTTCCCCGGGACTAGGATTAGGTACGCAGTATTTT.

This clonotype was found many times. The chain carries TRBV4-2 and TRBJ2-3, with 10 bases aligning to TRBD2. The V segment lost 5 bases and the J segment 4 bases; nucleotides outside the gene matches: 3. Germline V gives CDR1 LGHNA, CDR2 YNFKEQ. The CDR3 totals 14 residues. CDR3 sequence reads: CASSSSGGSDTQYF. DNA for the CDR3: TGTGCCAGCAGCTCTAGCGGGGGCTCAGATACGCAGTATTTT.

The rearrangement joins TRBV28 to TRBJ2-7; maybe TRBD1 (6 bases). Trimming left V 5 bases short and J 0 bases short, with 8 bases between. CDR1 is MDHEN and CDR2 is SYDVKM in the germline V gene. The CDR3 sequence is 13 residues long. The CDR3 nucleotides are TGTGCCAGCAGTACAGGGCCCTCCTACGAGCAGTACTTC. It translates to CASSTGPSYEQYF.

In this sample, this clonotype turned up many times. The CDR3 sequence is CASSSRGPSYEQYF. CDR3 coding DNA: TGTGCCAGCAGCTCCAGGGGACCGAGCTACGAGCAGTACTTC. The V gene is TRBV5-6, the J gene TRBJ2-7; TRBD1 might be the D (6 bases). V lost 3 bases and J 3 bases, leaving 13 bases between the germline ends. This CDR3 is 14 amino acids long. CDR1 and CDR2 from the germline V gene are SGHDT and YYEEEE.

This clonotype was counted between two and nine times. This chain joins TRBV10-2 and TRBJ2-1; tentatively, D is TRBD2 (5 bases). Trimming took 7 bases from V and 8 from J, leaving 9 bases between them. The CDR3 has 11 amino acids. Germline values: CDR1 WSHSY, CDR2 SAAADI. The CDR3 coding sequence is TGCGCCAGCACCAACGGGGATGAGCAGTTCTTC. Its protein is CASTNGDEQFF.

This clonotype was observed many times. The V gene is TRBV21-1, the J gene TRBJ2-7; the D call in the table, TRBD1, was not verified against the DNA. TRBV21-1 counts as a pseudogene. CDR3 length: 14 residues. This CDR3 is CASKMGGGTYEQYF. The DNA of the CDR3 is TGTGCCAGCAAAATGGGCGGGGGCACCTACGAGCAGTACTTC.

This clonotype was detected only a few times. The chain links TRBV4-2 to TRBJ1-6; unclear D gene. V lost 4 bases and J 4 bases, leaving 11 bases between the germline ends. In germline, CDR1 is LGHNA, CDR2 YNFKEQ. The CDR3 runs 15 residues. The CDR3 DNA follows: TGTGCCAGCAGCCCTTCTACAGAGTATAATTCACCCCTCCACTTT. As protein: CASSPSTEYNSPLHF.

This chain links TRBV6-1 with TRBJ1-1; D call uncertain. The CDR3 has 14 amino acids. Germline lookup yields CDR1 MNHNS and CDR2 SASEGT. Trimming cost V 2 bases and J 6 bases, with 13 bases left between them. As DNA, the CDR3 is TGTGCCAGCAGTGAACAGACGCGGACGGCTGAAGCTTTCTTT. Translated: CASSEQTRTAEAFF.

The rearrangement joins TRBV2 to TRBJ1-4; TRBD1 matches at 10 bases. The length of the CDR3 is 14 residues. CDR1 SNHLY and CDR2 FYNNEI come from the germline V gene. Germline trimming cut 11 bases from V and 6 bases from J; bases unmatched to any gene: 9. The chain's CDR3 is CAGYRDRGYEKLFF. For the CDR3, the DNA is TGTGCCGGATACCGGGACAGGGGTTATGAAAAACTGTTTTTT.

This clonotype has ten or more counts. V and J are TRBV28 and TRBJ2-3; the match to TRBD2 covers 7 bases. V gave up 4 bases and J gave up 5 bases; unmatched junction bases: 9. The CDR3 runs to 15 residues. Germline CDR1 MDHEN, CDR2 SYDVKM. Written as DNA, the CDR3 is TGTGCCAGCAGTTCCCCCGGTGAGCGGGGAGATACGCAGTATTTT. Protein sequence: CASSSPGERGDTQYF. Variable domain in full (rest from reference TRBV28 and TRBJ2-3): DVKVTQSSRYLVKRTGEKVFLECVQDMDHENMFWYRQDPGLGLRLIYFSYDVKMKEKGDIPEGYSVSREKKERFSLILESASTNQTSMYLCASSSPGERGDTQYFGPGTRLTVL.

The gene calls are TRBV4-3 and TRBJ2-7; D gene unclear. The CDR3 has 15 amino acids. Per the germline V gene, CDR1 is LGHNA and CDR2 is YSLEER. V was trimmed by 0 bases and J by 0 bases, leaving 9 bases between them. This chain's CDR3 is CASSQESKSSYEQYF. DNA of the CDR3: TGCGCCAGCAGCCAAGAAAGCAAGAGCTCCTACGAGCAGTACTTC.

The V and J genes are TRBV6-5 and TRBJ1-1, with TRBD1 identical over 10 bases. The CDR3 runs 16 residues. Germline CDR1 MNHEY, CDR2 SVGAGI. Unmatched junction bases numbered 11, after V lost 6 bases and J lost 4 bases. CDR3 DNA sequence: TGTGCCAGCAGCCGGGACAGGGGTTTCCTCAGCACTGAAGCTTTCTTT. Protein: CASSRDRGFLSTEAFF.

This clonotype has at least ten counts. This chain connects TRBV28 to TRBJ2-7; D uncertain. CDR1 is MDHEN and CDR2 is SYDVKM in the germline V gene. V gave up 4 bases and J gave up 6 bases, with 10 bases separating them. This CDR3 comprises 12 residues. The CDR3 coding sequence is TGTGCCAGCAGTTCCCGGGCCGGCGAGCAGTACTTC. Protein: CASSSRAGEQYF.

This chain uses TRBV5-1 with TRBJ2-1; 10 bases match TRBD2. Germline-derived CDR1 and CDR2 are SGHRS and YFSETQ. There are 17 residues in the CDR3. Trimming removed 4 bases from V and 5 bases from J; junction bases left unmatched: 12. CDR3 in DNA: TGCGCCAGCAGCGCCTGGACACTAGCGGGACTAAACAATGAGCAGTTCTTC. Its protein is CASSAWTLAGLNNEQFF. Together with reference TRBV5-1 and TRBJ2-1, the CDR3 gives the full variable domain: KAGVTQTPRYLIKTRGQQVTLSCSPISGHRSVSWYQQTPGQGLQFLFEYFSETQRNKGNFPGRFSGRQFSNSRSEMNVSTLELGDSALYLCASSAWTLAGLNNEQFFGPGTRLTVL.

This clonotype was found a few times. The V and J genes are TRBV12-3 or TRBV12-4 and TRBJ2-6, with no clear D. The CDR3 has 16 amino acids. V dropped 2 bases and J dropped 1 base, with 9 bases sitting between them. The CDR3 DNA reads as TGTGCCAGCAGTTTAACGCTCCTTTCTGGGGCCAACGTCCTGACTTTC. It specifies CASSLTLLSGANVLTF.

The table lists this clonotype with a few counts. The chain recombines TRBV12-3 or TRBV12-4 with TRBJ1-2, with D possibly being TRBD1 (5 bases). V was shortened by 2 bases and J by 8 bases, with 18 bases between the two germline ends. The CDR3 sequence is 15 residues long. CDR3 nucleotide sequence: TGTGCCAGCAGTTTAATCCCCCGCAGGGCGGAAGGCTACACCTTC. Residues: CASSLIPRRAEGYTF.

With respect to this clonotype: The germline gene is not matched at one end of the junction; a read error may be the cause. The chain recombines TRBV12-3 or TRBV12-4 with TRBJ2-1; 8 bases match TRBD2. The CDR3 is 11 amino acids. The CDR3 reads CASSQRGGRIF. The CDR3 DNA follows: TGTGCCAGCAGTCAACGGGGGGGCCGGATCTTC.

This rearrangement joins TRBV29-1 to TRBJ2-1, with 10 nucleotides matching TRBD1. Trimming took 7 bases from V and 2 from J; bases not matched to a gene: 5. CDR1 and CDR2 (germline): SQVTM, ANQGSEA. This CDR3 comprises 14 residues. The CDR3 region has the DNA TGCAGCGGGACAGGGGGTTACACCTACAATGAGCAGTTCTTC. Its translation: CSGTGGYTYNEQFF.

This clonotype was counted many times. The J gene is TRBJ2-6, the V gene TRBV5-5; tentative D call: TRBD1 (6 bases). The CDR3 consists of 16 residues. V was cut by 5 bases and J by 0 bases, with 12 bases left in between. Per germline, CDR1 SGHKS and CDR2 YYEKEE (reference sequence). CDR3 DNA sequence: TGTGCCAGCAGATATGACAGGAACTCTGGGGCCAACGTCCTGACTTTC. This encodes CASRYDRNSGANVLTF.

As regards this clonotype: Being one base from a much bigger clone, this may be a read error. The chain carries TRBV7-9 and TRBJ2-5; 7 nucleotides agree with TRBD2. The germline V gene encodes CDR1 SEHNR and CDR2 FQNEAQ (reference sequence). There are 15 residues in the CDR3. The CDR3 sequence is CASSPPTSFQEAQYF. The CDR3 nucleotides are TGTGCCAGCAGCCCTCCGACTAGCTTCCAAGAGGCCCAGTACTTC.

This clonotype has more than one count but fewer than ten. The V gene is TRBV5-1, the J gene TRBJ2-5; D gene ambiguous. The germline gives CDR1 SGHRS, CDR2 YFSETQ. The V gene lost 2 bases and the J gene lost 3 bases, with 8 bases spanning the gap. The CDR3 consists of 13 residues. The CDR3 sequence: CASSFQAEETQYF. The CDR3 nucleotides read TGCGCCAGCAGCTTCCAGGCTGAAGAGACCCAGTACTTC.

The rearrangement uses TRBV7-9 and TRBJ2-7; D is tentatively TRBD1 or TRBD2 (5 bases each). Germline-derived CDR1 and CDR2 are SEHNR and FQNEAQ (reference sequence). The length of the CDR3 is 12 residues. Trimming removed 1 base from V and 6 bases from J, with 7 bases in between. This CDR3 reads CASSLDGGEQYF. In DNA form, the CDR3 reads TGTGCCAGCAGCTTAGATGGGGGCGAGCAGTACTTC. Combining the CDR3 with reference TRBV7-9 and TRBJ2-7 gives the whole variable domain DTGVSQNPRHKITKRGQNVTFRCDPISEHNRLYWYRQTLGQGPEFLTYFQNEAQLEKSRLLSDRFSAERPKGSFSTLEIQRTEQGDSAMYLCASSLDGGEQYFGPGTRLTVT.

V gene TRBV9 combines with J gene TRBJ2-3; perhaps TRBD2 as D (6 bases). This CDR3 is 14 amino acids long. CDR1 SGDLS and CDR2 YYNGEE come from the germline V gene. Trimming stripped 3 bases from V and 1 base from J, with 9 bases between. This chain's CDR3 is CASSGASGTDTQYF. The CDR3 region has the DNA TGTGCCAGCAGCGGGGCTAGCGGCACAGATACGCAGTATTTT.

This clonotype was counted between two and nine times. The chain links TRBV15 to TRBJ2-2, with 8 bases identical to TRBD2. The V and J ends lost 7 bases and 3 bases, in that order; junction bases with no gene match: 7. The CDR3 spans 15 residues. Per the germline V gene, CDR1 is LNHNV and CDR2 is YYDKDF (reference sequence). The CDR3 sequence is CATTPGGLHTGELFF. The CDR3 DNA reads TGTGCCACCACCCCGGGGGGGCTTCACACCGGGGAGCTGTTTTTT.

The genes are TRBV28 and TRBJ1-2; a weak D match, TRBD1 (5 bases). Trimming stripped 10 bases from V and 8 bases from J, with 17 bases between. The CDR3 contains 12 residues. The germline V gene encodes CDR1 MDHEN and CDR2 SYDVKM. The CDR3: CATTRVPRGYTF. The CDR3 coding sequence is TGTGCCACCACCAGGGTCCCCCGGGGCTACACCTTC.

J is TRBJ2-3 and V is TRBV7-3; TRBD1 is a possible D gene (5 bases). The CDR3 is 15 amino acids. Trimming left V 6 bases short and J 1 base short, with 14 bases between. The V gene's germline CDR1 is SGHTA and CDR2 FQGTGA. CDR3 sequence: CASSLTPRGTDTQYF. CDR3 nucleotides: TGTGCCAGCAGTCTCACGCCCAGGGGCACAGATACGCAGTATTTT.

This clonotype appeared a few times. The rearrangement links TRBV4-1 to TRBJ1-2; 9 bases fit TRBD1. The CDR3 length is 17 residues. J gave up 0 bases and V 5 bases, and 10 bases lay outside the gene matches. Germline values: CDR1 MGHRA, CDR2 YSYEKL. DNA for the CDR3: TGCGCCAGCAGCTATGGACAGGGGTTCCTCGCTAACTATGGCTACACCTTC. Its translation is CASSYGQGFLANYGYTF.

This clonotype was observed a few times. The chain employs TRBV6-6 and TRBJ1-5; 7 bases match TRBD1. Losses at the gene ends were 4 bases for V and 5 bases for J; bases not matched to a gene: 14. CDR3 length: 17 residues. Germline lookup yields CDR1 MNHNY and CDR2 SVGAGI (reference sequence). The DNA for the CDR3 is TGTGCCAGCAGTTTCAGCCGGGACAGATATCCCCATCAGCCCCAGCATTTT. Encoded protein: CASSFSRDRYPHQPQHF.

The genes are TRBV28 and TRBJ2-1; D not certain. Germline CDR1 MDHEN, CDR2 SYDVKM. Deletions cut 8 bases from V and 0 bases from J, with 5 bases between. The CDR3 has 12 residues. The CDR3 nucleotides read TGTGCCAGCGCCTACTCCTACAATGAGCAGTTCTTC. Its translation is CASAYSYNEQFF.

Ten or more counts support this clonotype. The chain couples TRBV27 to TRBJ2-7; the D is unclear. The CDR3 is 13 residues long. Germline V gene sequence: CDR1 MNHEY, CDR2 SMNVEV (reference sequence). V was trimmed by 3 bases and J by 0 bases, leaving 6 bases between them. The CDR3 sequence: CASSFGPSYEQYF. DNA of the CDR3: TGTGCCAGCAGTTTTGGCCCCTCCTACGAGCAGTACTTC.

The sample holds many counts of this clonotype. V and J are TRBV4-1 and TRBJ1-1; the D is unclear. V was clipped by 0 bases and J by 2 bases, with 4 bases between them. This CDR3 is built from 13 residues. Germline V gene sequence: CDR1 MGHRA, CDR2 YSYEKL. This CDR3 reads CASSQDGNTEAFF. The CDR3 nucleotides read TGCGCCAGCAGCCAAGATGGCAACACTGAAGCTTTCTTT.